This is a list of T cell receptor beta chains from one sample in a study of control samples from healthy donors and cancer patients. Assay used: immunoSEQ multiplex PCR; TCRdb lists only in-frame clones, some missing. The repertoire holds 150,000 to 180,000 clones, 85% to 95% seen once, with approximately 2.5% in the top ten. The material sequenced was blood. The receptors shown here come from a man aged 50 or older in good health. Both conserved end residues are part of each CDR3. D genes are given only for firm matches. Clone size is not always given. Where it is, it says once, few, many or a class for expanded clones.

clone_size | j_call | v_call | d_call | cdr3_nt | cdr3_aa
- | TRBJ1-1 | TRBV29-1 | - | TGCAGCGTTGAGGGTCCGGGAGGGATTGAAGCTTTCTTT | CSVEGPGGIEAFF
- | TRBJ2-2 | TRBV11-3 | - | TGTGCCAGCAGCTACGAAACCGGGGAGCTGTTTTTT | CASSYETGELFF
- | TRBJ1-1 | TRBV19 | - | TGTGCCAGTAGTCCGGAGGGCCTAGGGACTGAAGCTTTCTTT | CASSPEGLGTEAFF
once | TRBJ2-7 | TRBV21-1 | - | TGTGCCAGCAGCAAAGAGTGTTGGACGCCATTCCCGTGCGAGCAGTACTTC | CASSKECWTPFPCEQYF
- | TRBJ2-1 | TRBV29-1 | TRBD2 | TGCAGCGTTGTAGGGACTAGTCCTTACAATGAGCAGTTCTTC | CSVVGTSPYNEQFF
- | TRBJ1-2 | TRBV10-2 | - | TGCGCCAGCAGCCCCGGGGGGCCCTATGGCTACACCTTC | CASSPGGPYGYTF
- | TRBJ2-3 | TRBV2 | TRBD2 | TGTGCCAGCAGTGTTCGACTAGCGGCGATGGTGGATACGCAGTATTTT | CASSVRLAAMVDTQYF
- | TRBJ1-5 | TRBV19 | - | TGTGCCAGTAGTATAGATGGGGGATGGGGCAATCAGCCCCAGCATTTT | CASSIDGGWGNQPQHF
- | TRBJ1-1 | TRBV7-2 | - | TGTGCCAGCAGCTTAGGTTTGAGCTGGAACACTGAAGCTTTCTTT | CASSLGLSWNTEAFF
- | TRBJ1-2 | TRBV15 | - | TGTGCCACCAGCAGAGACGGGAGTAACTATGGCTACACCTTC | CATSRDGSNYGYTF
- | TRBJ1-6 | TRBV2 | TRBD1 | TGTGCCAGACAGGGGAGAGGCTCACCCCTCCACTTT | CARQGRGSPLHF
once | TRBJ1-2 | TRBV3-1/TRBV3-2 | - | TGTGCCAGCAGCGCCCCAGGGGTAAACTATGGCTACACCTTC | CASSAPGVNYGYTF
- | TRBJ2-3 | TRBV10-3 | - | TGTGCCATCAGTGTACAATCGGGAATAATCACAGATACGCAGTATTTT | CAISVQSGIITDTQYF
- | TRBJ2-3 | TRBV11-2 | TRBD2 | TGTGCCAGCAGCTTAGCCCGGACTAGTCCGGGAGATACGCAGTATTTT | CASSLARTSPGDTQYF
- | TRBJ1-2 | TRBV4-1 | - | TGCGCCAGCAGCCGCGACCGGGCCCAGGGAGGCTACACCTTC | CASSRDRAQGGYTF
- | TRBJ1-3 | TRBV5-1 | - | TGCGCCAGCAGCCTTGGCGGGGTGGGAAACACCATATATTTT | CASSLGGVGNTIYF
- | TRBJ1-5 | TRBV19 | - | TGTGCCAGTAGTCCCGGCTCTGGCAATCAGCCCCAGCATTTT | CASSPGSGNQPQHF
- | TRBJ1-2 | TRBV7-9 | - | TGTGCCAGTGCGACGGGGAACGGCTATGGCTACACCTTC | CASATGNGYGYTF
- | TRBJ2-7 | TRBV3-1/TRBV3-2 | - | TGTGCCAGCCGGTCCGCGGGTTACGAGCAGTACTTC | CASRSAGYEQYF
- | TRBJ2-3 | TRBV29-1 | - | TGCAGCGTTGATGCAGGGTTGGTCACAGATACGCAGTATTTT | CSVDAGLVTDTQYF
- | TRBJ1-2 | TRBV28 | TRBD1 | TGTGCCAGCAGTTCCTGGGACAGGGAGGTCTCTGGCTACACCTTC | CASSSWDREVSGYTF
- | TRBJ2-1 | TRBV24-1 | - | TGTGCCACCAGTGACCCCAGCAGGACAGCTAGCTCCTACAATGAGCAGTTCTTC | CATSDPSRTASSYNEQFF
- | TRBJ2-5 | TRBV30 | - | TGTGCCTGGAGTGTAGAACCTTCACGGGGGGAGACCCAGTACTTC | CAWSVEPSRGETQYF
- | TRBJ1-2 | TRBV6-1 | - | TGTGCCAGCAGTGAAGCGCCAGTATATGGCTACACCTTC | CASSEAPVYGYTF
- | TRBJ1-1 | TRBV6-2/TRBV6-3 | - | TGTGCCAGCAGTCTTATGAACACTGAAGCTTTCTTT | CASSLMNTEAFF
- | TRBJ1-5 | TRBV15 | - | TGTGCCACTCAGCCAGGGTTTAGCAATCAGCCCCAGCATTTT | CATQPGFSNQPQHF
- | TRBJ1-1 | TRBV10-1 | - | TGCGCCAGCAGTATACAGAGGAACACTGAAGCTTTCTTT | CASSIQRNTEAFF
- | TRBJ1-4 | TRBV3-1/TRBV3-2 | - | TGTGCCAGCAGCCAAGGTCGCTCTCCCGTGATAAAACTGTTTTTT | CASSQGRSPVIKLFF
few | TRBJ2-1 | TRBV11-3 | - | TGTGCCAGCAGCTTAGATAGGGGGAGGGCTGAGCAGTTCTTC | CASSLDRGRAEQFF